This TCR beta chain was profiled in a study of shared clonotypes between healthy human individuals. To note about this clone: Antigen unknown.

Study-level findings and limits: Shared across a few donors were about 4.6% of the naive CD4 clonotypes.

Researchers partitioned CD4+ cells into CD45RA+ naive and CD45RA-negative memory subsets. Sequencing used immunoSEQ multiplex PCR; TCRdb keeps in-frame clones, though not all of them. The profile shows approximately 1.1 million clones, around 78% of them singletons. Sequenced: memory CD4+ T cells from PBMCs. Subset: CD45RA-negative fraction. The clonotype originates from a man aged 18 to 30 in good health. Some clones in this sample may be carry-over from other donors' samples.

The CDR3 spells CASSEQGRSLPQHF. The CDR3 DNA reads as TGTGCCAGCAGTGAGCAGGGGAGATCTCTGCCCCAGCATTTT. The J gene is TRBJ1-5, the V gene TRBV6-1, with a possible D match to TRBD1 (6 bases). The CDR3 spans 14 residues. The germline CDR1 and CDR2 sequences are MNHNS and SASEGT. V was shortened by 3 bases and J by 9 bases, with 15 bases between the two germline ends.